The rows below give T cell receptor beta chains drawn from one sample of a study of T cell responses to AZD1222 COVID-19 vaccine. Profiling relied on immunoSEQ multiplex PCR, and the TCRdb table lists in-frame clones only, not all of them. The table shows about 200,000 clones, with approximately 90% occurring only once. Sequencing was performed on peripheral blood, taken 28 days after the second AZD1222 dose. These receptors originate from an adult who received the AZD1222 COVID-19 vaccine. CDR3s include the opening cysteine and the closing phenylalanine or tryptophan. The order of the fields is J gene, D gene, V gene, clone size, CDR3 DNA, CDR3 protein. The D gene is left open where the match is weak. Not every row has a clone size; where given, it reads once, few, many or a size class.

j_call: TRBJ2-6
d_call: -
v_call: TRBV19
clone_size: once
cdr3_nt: TGTGCCAGTAGTACGGGACCCGGGTTAGAGTCTCGAGGGGCCAACGTCCTGACTTTC
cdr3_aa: CASSTGPGLESRGANVLTF

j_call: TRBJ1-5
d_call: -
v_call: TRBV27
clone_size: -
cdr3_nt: TGTGCCAGCAAACAGGGAAATCAGCCCCAGCATTTT
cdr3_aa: CASKQGNQPQHF

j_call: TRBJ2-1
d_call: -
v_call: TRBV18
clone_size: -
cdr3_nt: TGTGCCAGCTCACCAGTGAGCGTACCTCGGGGTGAGCAGTTCTTC
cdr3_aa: CASSPVSVPRGEQFF

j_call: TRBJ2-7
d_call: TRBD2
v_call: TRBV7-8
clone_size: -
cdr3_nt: TGTGCCAGCAGCTTAGCGGATCTGGGGGGGCGGCTAGCGGGAGGCCCCTACGAGCAGTACTTC
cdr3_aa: CASSLADLGGRLAGGPYEQYF

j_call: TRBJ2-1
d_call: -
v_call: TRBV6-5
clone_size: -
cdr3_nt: TGTGCCAGCAGTCCCTTCCCGGGAAGTAGCAATGAGCAGTTCTTC
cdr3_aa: CASSPFPGSSNEQFF

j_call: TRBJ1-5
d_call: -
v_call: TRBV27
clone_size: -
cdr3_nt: TGTGCCAGCAGTCCCGGGCCTAGCCTTTGGGGCAATCAGCCCCAGCATTTT
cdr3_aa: CASSPGPSLWGNQPQHF

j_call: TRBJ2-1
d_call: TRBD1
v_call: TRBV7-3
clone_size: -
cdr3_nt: TGTGCCAGCAGCCCCCGACAGGGTTCCTACAATGAGCAGTTCTTC
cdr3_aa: CASSPRQGSYNEQFF

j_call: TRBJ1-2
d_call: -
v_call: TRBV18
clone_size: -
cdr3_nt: TGTGCCAGCTCACCAGCCGGAGCCCTCTATGACTACACCTTC
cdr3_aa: CASSPAGALYDYTF

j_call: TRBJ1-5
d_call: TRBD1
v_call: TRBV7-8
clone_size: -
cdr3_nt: TGTGCCAGCAGCTTAAGGGAAGGGACAGGGAAACAGCCCCAGCATTTT
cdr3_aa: CASSLREGTGKQPQHF

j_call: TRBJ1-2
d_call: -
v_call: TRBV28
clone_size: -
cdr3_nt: TGTGCCAGCACCGGGGCAGGGGCGGAAAATGGCTACACCTTC
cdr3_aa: CASTGAGAENGYTF

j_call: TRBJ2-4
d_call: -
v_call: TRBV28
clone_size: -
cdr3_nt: TGTGCCAGCAGTTTTGGGGGGGGCGCCACAAACATTCAGTACTTC
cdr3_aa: CASSFGGGATNIQYF

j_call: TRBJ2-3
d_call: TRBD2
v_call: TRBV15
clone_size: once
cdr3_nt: TGTGCCACCAGCATCAGGGCTAGCGGGAGGACTAGCACAGATACGCAGTATTTT
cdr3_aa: CATSIRASGRTSTDTQYF

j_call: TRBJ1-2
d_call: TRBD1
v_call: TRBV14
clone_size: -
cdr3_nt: TGTGCCAGCAGCGGCGACAGGGGGCTAGACTATGGCTACACCTTC
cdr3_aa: CASSGDRGLDYGYTF

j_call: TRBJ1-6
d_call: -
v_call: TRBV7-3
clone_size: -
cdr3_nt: TGTGCCAGCAGCTTAACAACGGGGTCACCCCTCCACTTT
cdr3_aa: CASSLTTGSPLHF

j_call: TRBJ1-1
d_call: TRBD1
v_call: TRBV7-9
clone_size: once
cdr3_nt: TGTGCCAGCAGTCAATGGGACAGCACTGAAGCTTTCTTT
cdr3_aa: CASSQWDSTEAFF

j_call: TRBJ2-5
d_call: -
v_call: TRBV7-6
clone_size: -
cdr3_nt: TGTGCCAGCAGCCCTCTGGCCGACTCTCAAGAGACCCAGTACTTC
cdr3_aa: CASSPLADSQETQYF

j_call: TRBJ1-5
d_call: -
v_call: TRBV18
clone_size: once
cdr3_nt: TGTGCCAGCTCACCTAGCCGGGACCGCGGGGTTCAGCCCCAGCATTTT
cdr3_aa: CASSPSRDRGVQPQHF

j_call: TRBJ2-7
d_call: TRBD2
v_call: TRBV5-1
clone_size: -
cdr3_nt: TGCGCCAGCAGCTTGAAGGCTAGCGGGACCTACGAGCAGTACTTC
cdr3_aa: CASSLKASGTYEQYF

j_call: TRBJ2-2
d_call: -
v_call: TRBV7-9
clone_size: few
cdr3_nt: TGTGCCAGCACCCCCGGGGGAAGCACCGGGGAGCTGTTTTTT
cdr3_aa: CASTPGGSTGELFF

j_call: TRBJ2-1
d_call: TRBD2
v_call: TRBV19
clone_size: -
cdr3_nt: TGTGCCAGTAGTCCTGCGGGAGGCGATGAGCAGTTCTTC
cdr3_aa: CASSPAGGDEQFF

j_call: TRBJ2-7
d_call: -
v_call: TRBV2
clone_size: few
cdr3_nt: TGTGCCAGCAGGAGGGGAGTCTACGAGCAGTACTTC
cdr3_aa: CASRRGVYEQYF

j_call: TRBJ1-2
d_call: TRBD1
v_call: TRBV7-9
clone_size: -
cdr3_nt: TGTGCCAGCAGCTTGGGGACAGGGGATGGCTACACCTTC
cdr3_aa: CASSLGTGDGYTF

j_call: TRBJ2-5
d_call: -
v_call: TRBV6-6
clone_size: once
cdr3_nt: TGTGCCAGCAGTTGGGTGGAAGAGACCCAGTACTTC
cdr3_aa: CASSWVEETQYF

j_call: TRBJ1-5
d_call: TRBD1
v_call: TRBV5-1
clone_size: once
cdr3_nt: TGCGCCAGCAGCTTGGGTGACAGGGAGGGTCAGCCCCAGCATTTT
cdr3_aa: CASSLGDREGQPQHF

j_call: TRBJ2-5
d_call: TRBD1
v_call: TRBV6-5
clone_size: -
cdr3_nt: TGTGCCAGCGGGACAGCTTATCCGGAGACCCAGTACTTC
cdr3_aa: CASGTAYPETQYF

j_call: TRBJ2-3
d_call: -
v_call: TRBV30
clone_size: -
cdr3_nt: TGTGCCTGGAGTGTGGCCGGGACAGATACGCAGTATTTT
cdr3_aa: CAWSVAGTDTQYF

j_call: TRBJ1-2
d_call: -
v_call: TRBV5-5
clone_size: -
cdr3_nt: TGTGCCAGCAGCTTGGCCACCGGGGGGACGGTAACCTATGGCTACACCTTC
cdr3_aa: CASSLATGGTVTYGYTF

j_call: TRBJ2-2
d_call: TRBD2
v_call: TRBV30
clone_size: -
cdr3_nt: TGTGCGTCGGGAGGGTTCAGGGGCGGGGAGCTGTTTTTT
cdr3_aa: CASGGFRGGELFF

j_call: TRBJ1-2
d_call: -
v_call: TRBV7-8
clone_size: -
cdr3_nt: TGTGCCAGCAGCTTAGGGCCCGCGGCTAACTATGGCTACACCTTC
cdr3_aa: CASSLGPAANYGYTF

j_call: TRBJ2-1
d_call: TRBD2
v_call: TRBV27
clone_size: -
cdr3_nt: TGTGCCAGCAGCCCCCTAGCGGGAGGTCTTAGCTCCTACAATGAGCAGTTCTTC
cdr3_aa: CASSPLAGGLSSYNEQFF

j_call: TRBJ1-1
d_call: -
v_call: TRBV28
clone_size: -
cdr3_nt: TGTGCCAGCAGTTTGGTTCCCAGGGGCCCCCAACGACACACTGAAGCTTTCTTT
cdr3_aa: CASSLVPRGPQRHTEAFF

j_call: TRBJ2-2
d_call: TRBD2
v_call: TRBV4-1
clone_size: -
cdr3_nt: TGCGCCAGCAGCTCGGGAGGGGGAGGACTTGCCGGGGAGCTGTTTTTT
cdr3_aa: CASSSGGGGLAGELFF

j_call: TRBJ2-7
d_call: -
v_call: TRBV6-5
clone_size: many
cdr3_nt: TGTGCCAGCAGTCCAACAGGGCACGAGCAGTACTTC
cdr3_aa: CASSPTGHEQYF

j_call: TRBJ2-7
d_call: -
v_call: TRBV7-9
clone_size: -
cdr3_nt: TGTGCCAGCAGCCTAGTCACTGGGACGGTTTCCTACGAGCAGTACTTC
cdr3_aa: CASSLVTGTVSYEQYF

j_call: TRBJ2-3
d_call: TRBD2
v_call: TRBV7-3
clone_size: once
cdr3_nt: TGTGCCAGCAGCTTAGCGGGAGAAGATACGCAGTATTTT
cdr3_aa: CASSLAGEDTQYF

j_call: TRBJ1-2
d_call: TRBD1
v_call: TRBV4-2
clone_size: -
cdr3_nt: TGTGCCAGCAGCCAAGATCAGGGGGCAGGTGGCTACACCTTC
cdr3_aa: CASSQDQGAGGYTF

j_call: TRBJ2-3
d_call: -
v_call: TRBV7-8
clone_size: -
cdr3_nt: TGTGCCAGCAGCTTAGGCATAGATACGCAGTATTTT
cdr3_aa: CASSLGIDTQYF

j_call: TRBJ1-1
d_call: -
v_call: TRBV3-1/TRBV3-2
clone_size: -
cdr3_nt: TGTGCCAGCAGCTTTAAACGAGAAGCTTTCTTT
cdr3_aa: CASSFKREAFF

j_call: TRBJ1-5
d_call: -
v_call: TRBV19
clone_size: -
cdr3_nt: TGTGCCAGTAAACTGGGGGGATCCCAGCCCCAGCATTTT
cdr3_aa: CASKLGGSQPQHF

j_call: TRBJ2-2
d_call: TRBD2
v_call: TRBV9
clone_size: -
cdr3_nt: TGTGCCAGCAGCGTGGGGGGAGGGCCGTACACCGGGGAGCTGTTTTTT
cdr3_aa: CASSVGGGPYTGELFF

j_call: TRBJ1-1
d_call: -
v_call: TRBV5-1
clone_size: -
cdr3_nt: TGCGCCAGCAGCTTGGAAGAGGGCACTGAAGCTTTCTTT
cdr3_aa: CASSLEEGTEAFF

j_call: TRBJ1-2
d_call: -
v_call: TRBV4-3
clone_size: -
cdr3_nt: TGCGCCAGCAGCCAAGATTGGGGGAGTACCAATGGCTACACCTTC
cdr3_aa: CASSQDWGSTNGYTF

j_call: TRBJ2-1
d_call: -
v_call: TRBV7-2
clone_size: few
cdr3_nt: TGTGCCAGCAGCCCCGCGACTAGGTCCTACAATGAGCAGTTCTTC
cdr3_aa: CASSPATRSYNEQFF

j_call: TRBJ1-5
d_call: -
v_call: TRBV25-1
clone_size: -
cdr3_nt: TGTGCCAGCAGTGCAACCGGGCCCAATCGGCCCCAGCATTTT
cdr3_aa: CASSATGPNRPQHF

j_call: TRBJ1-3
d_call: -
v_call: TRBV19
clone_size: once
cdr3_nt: TGTGCCAGTAGTATAATTGGGAGACGGACCGGCGGAAACACCATATATTTT
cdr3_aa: CASSIIGRRTGGNTIYF

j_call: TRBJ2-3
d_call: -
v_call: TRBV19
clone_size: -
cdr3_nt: TGTGCCAGTAGTATCCCTTGGTCCTTTAGCACAGATACGCAGTATTTT
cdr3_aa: CASSIPWSFSTDTQYF

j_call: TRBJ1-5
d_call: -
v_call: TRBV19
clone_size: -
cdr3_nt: TGTGCCAGTAGTATTGCCAGTAGCAATCAGCCCCAGCATTTT
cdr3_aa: CASSIASSNQPQHF

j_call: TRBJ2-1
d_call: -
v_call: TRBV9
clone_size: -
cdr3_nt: TGTGCCAGCAACAGGGAACTTTTGTACAATGAGCAGTTCTTC
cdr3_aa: CASNRELLYNEQFF

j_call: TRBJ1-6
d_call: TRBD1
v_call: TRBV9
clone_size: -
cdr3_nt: TGTGCCAGCAGCGTAGAGGGGGGACAGAATTCACCCCTCCACTTT
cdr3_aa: CASSVEGGQNSPLHF

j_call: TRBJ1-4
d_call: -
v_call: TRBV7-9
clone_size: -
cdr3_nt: TGTGCCAGCAGCTTAGAACCCGTGTGGCCCAATGAAAAACTGTTTTTT
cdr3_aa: CASSLEPVWPNEKLFF

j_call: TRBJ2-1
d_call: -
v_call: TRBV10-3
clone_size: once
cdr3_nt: TGTGCCATCAGTGATTCAACCCTAGCGCCTACCGGTGAGCAGTTCTTC
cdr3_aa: CAISDSTLAPTGEQFF

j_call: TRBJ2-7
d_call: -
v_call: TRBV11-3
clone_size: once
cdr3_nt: TGTGCCAGCAGCTTAGGGGCTCTAACCTACGAGCAGTACTTC
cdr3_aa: CASSLGALTYEQYF

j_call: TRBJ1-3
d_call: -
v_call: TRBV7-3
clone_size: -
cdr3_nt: TGTGCCAGCAGCTTAGGGACACGTTCCTCTGGAAACACCATATATTTT
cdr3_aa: CASSLGTRSSGNTIYF

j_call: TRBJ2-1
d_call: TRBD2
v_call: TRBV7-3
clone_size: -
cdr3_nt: TGTGCCAGCAGCCGGACTAGGACCAATGAGCAGTTCTTC
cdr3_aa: CASSRTRTNEQFF

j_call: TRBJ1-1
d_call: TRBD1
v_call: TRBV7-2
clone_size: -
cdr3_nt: TGTGCCAGCAGCTTAACGGGGACAGGATTGAACACTGAAGCTTTCTTT
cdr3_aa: CASSLTGTGLNTEAFF

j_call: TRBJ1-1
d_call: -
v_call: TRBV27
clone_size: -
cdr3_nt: TGTGCCAGCAGTACGGGCCCCCCGCAGGGTCAGGACACTGAAGCTTTCTTT
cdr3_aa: CASSTGPPQGQDTEAFF

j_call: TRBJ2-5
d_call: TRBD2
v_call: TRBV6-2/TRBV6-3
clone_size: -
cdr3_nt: TGTGCCAGCAGTAGGACTAGCCGCCTACAAGAGACCCAGTACTTC
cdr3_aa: CASSRTSRLQETQYF

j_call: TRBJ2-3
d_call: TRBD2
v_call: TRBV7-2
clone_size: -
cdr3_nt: TGTGCCAGCAGCTTAGCGGGAGTCGGGAGGGGAGATACGCAGTATTTT
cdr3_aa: CASSLAGVGRGDTQYF

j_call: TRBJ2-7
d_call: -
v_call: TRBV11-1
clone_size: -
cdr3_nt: TGTGCCAGCAGCTCGACGGTTTCCTACGAGCAGTACTTC
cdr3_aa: CASSSTVSYEQYF